Below, 31 T cell receptor beta chains from the same sample are listed, as sequenced in a study of untreated major depressive disorder. No antigen has been identified for these receptors. Study conclusions and caveats: Compared with controls, depressed patients showed more TRBV05-01 (Vbeta 5.1) usage in CD4+ T cells.

The repertoire was sequenced with immunoSEQ multiplex PCR; TCRdb's copy has only in-frame clones and lacks some. In the table there are 10,000 to 15,000 clones, around nine tenths of which are singletons. Sequenced sample: CD4+ T cells from PBMCs. Source of these receptors: a man aged 25 to 40 with major depressive disorder.

The chain recombines TRBV9 with TRBJ1-4; D is possibly TRBD1 (5 bases). The V gene lost 3 bases and the J gene lost 8 bases, with 20 bases spanning the gap. From germline, CDR1 is SGDLS and CDR2 YYNGEE. The length of the CDR3 is 16 residues. This CDR3 reads CASSEREGLGYEKLFF. CDR3 nucleotides: TGTGCCAGCAGCGAGAGAGAGGGGTTGGGGTACGAAAAACTGTTTTTT.

The chain combines TRBV11-3 with TRBJ2-2; tentatively, D is TRBD1 (6 bases). Germline V lookup: CDR1 SGHNT, CDR2 YENEEA. This CDR3 contains 13 residues. V lost 5 bases, J lost 4 bases, and 8 bases lay in between. The CDR3 spells CASSIRGTGELFF. The CDR3 DNA follows: TGTGCCAGCAGCATCAGGGGCACCGGGGAGCTGTTTTTT.

This chain connects TRBV2 to TRBJ1-2, with D tentatively TRBD1 (6 bases). The CDR3 spans 14 residues. The V gene lost 5 bases and the J gene lost 2 bases, with 12 bases spanning the gap. Germline lookup yields CDR1 SNHLY and CDR2 FYNNEI. As DNA, the CDR3 is TGTGCCAGCAGTTCGGACAGTTTCAACTATGGCTACACCTTC. This sequence encodes CASSSDSFNYGYTF.

The chain employs TRBV5-1 and TRBJ2-7, with D perhaps TRBD2 (6 bases). CDR3 length: 14 amino acids. V lost 1 base, J lost 1 base, and 9 bases lay in between. From germline, CDR1 is SGHRS and CDR2 YFSETQ. The CDR3 DNA reads as TGCGCCAGCAGCTTGACTAGCACTTCCTACGAGCAGTACTTC. Translating it yields CASSLTSTSYEQYF.

V usage is TRBV6-6 and J usage is TRBJ2-5, with D perhaps matching TRBD1 or TRBD2 (5 bases each). CDR3 length: 14 residues. Trimming took 0 bases from V and 2 from J, leaving 7 bases between them. Germline V gives CDR1 MNHNY, CDR2 SVGAGI (reference sequence). The CDR3 DNA reads as TGTGCCAGCAGTTACTCGGGGGAACAAGAGACCCAGTACTTC. Protein product: CASSYSGEQETQYF.

The chain has TRBV5-1 and TRBJ2-7, with a possible D match to TRBD2 (6 bases). The CDR3 covers 15 residues. Germline V gene sequence: CDR1 SGHRS, CDR2 YFSETQ. The V and J ends lost 7 bases and 0 bases respectively, with 17 bases between them. CDR3 region: CASRSQTGDSYEQYF. In DNA form, the CDR3 reads TGCGCCAGCCGATCCCAAACGGGAGACTCCTACGAGCAGTACTTC. Complete variable domain (other parts from reference TRBV5-1 and TRBJ2-7): KAGVTQTPRYLIKTRGQQVTLSCSPISGHRSVSWYQQTPGQGLQFLFEYFSETQRNKGNFPGRFSGRQFSNSRSEMNVSTLELGDSALYLCASRSQTGDSYEQYFGPGTRLTVT.

The chain links TRBV5-1 to TRBJ1-5, with D possibly TRBD1 on 5 matching bases. The CDR3 extends over 14 amino acids. V was shortened by 7 bases and J by 4 bases, with 15 bases between the two germline ends. The germline V gene has CDR1 SGHRS and CDR2 YFSETQ. CDR3 region: CASRPGPENQPQHF. The CDR3 nucleotides are TGCGCCAGCCGCCCGGGACCGGAGAATCAGCCCCAGCATTTT.

This chain links TRBV4-1 with TRBJ1-5, with D maybe TRBD1 (5 bases). The CDR3 has 15 residues. The germline V gene encodes CDR1 MGHRA and CDR2 YSYEKL. V lost 3 bases, J lost 7 bases, and 16 bases lay in between. CDR3 sequence reads: CASSQADGGGQPQHF. In nucleotides, the CDR3 is TGCGCCAGCAGCCAGGCCGACGGGGGGGGACAGCCCCAGCATTTT.

The chain joins TRBV10-3 to TRBJ1-6; 8 bases align to TRBD1. This CDR3 is 15 amino acids long. V shed 2 bases, J shed 6 bases, and the junction held 3 bases outside the gene matches. The germline gives CDR1 ENHRY, CDR2 SYGVKD. The CDR3 sequence: CAISEGQGGNSPLHF. The DNA of the CDR3 is TGTGCCATCAGTGAGGGACAGGGCGGTAATTCACCCCTCCACTTT.

J is TRBJ2-7 and V is TRBV2, with TRBD1 matching over 9 bases. Germline CDR1 is SNHLY and CDR2 is FYNNEI. V lost 5 bases to trimming and J lost 5 bases; unmatched junction nucleotides: 4. This CDR3 is 13 amino acids long. The CDR3 DNA is TGTGCCAGCAGTCCAGGGACAGGGAACGAGCAGTACTTC. Translating gives CASSPGTGNEQYF.

The chain recombines TRBV9 with TRBJ1-2; D may be TRBD1 (5 bases). Trimming stripped 4 bases from V and 4 bases from J, with 14 bases between. The CDR3 sequence is 14 residues long. Germline CDR1 is SGDLS and CDR2 is YYNGEE. The CDR3 loop reads CASSSPSGGYGYTF. The CDR3 nucleotides read TGTGCCAGCAGCTCCCCCTCGGGGGGCTATGGCTACACCTTC.

The V gene is TRBV6-6, the J gene TRBJ2-1; TRBD1 matches at 8 bases. The CDR3 length is 16 residues. V shed 4 bases and J 7 bases; nucleotides not matched to a gene: 12. CDR1 and CDR2 from the germline V gene are MNHNY and SVGAGI (reference sequence). The CDR3 is CASSSWTGKGANEQFF. The CDR3 DNA reads as TGTGCCAGCAGTTCCTGGACAGGGAAAGGGGCGAATGAGCAGTTCTTC.

The J gene is TRBJ2-1, the V gene TRBV30; TRBD2 matches 7 bases. This CDR3 has 16 amino acids. With V trimmed by 3 bases and J by 8 bases, 16 bases remained unmatched. Germline V lookup: CDR1 GTSNPN, CDR2 SVGIG (reference sequence). CDR3 in DNA: TGTGCCTGGAGACTTCCCACTAGGACGGGAGGCGATGAGCAGTTCTTC. Translating it yields CAWRLPTRTGGDEQFF.

V is TRBV27 and J is TRBJ1-2; possibly TRBD1 for D (6 bases). The CDR3 length is 13 residues. V was shortened by 4 bases and J by 6 bases, with 12 bases between the two germline ends. Germline V lookup: CDR1 MNHEY, CDR2 SMNVEV (reference sequence). As DNA, the CDR3 is TGTGCCAGCAGTTATGTACAGGGAGATGGCTACACCTTC. It codes for CASSYVQGDGYTF.

Regarding this clone: At one end the junction does not follow the germline gene, possibly because of a read error. This chain links TRBV6-1 with TRBJ1-1, with a weak D call TRBD1 (5 bases). The CDR3 extends over 9 amino acids. Germline lookup yields CDR1 MNHNS and CDR2 SASEGT. The CDR3 nucleotides are TGTGCCAGCGGGACTGCAGCTTTCTTT. It yields the protein CASGTAAFF.

This chain links TRBV6-1 with TRBJ2-2; D uncertain. Germline V lookup: CDR1 MNHNS, CDR2 SASEGT. V was pared by 2 bases and J by 0 bases, with 7 bases between. The CDR3 has 15 amino acids. For the CDR3, the DNA is TGTGCCAGCAGTGAAAGGCCCCCGAACACCGGGGAGCTGTTTTTT. Translation: CASSERPPNTGELFF.

DNA for the CDR3: TGTGCCACCAGCAGAGCTGGGACTAGCGGGCGCGAGCAGTACTTC. As protein: CATSRAGTSGREQYF. The V call is TRBV15, the J call TRBJ2-7, with TRBD2 matching 12 bases. Germline assignment: CDR1 LNHNV and CDR2 YYDKDF (reference sequence). The trim removed 1 base at V and 6 bases at J, leaving 4 bases unmatched. This CDR3 contains 15 residues.

The V and J genes are TRBV5-1 and TRBJ2-5, with 16 bases lining up with TRBD2. Unmatched junction bases numbered 6, after V lost 5 bases and J lost 5 bases. The CDR3 totals 16 residues. CDR1 and CDR2 (germline): SGHRS, YFSETQ. CDR3 bases: TGCGCCAGCAGAGGGACTAGCGGGGGGGCCGGGGAGACCCAGTACTTC. Its translation: CASRGTSGGAGETQYF.

V is TRBV2 and J is TRBJ2-3, with D possibly being TRBD1 (5 bases). V was trimmed by 4 bases and J by 5 bases, leaving 13 bases between them. CDR1 and CDR2 from the germline V gene are SNHLY and FYNNEI. The CDR3 sequence is 14 residues long. CDR3 nucleotide sequence: TGTGCCAGCAGTGTCGGCAGGGAAGGAGATACGCAGTATTTT. Protein sequence: CASSVGREGDTQYF. Using reference TRBV2 and TRBJ2-3 for the parts outside the CDR3, the full variable domain is EPEVTQTPSHQVTQMGQEVILRCVPISNHLYFYWYRQILGQKVEFLVSFYNNEISEKSEIFDDQFSVERPDGSNFTLKIRSTKLEDSAMYFCASSVGREGDTQYFGPGTRLTVL.

The chain employs TRBV6-5 and TRBJ2-5; D remains ambiguous. Trimming removed 5 bases at V and 2 bases at J, with 9 bases between. CDR1 and CDR2 from the germline V gene are MNHEY and SVGAGI. CDR3 size: 13 residues. The DNA of the CDR3 is TGTGCCAGCAGTAGGGCAGAACAAGAGACCCAGTACTTC. Translation: CASSRAEQETQYF.

The V gene is TRBV5-1, the J gene TRBJ2-3, with TRBD2 matching 9 bases. J was trimmed by 8 bases and V by 7 bases; bases with no gene match: 11. The CDR3 has 14 residues. Germline-derived CDR1 and CDR2 are SGHRS and YFSETQ. In DNA, the CDR3 is TGCGCCAGCCTCCCGGACGCGGGAGGGAGTACGCAGTATTTT. Translation gives CASLPDAGGSTQYF. The complete variable domain, with remaining parts taken from reference TRBV5-1 and TRBJ2-3, reads KAGVTQTPRYLIKTRGQQVTLSCSPISGHRSVSWYQQTPGQGLQFLFEYFSETQRNKGNFPGRFSGRQFSNSRSEMNVSTLELGDSALYLCASLPDAGGSTQYFGPGTRLTVL.

The V gene is TRBV2, the J gene TRBJ1-6; D is perhaps TRBD1 (5 bases). Trimming shortened V by 3 bases and J by 7 bases, and 13 bases separated the two germline ends. Germline V lookup: CDR1 SNHLY, CDR2 FYNNEI. The CDR3 runs to 15 residues. This CDR3 is CASSEQQGWNSPLHF. The CDR3 DNA reads TGTGCCAGCAGTGAGCAGCAGGGATGGAATTCACCCCTCCACTTT.

This clone showed up just a few times. CDR3 loop: CASSTGGWGRVGYTF. In nucleotides, the CDR3 is TGTGCCAGCAGCACCGGGGGTTGGGGGCGGGTTGGCTACACCTTC. The chain employs TRBV13 and TRBJ1-2; D possibly corresponds to TRBD1 (6 bases). The V and J ends lost 5 bases and 7 bases respectively, with 20 bases between them. The CDR3 runs to 15 residues. The germline V gene encodes CDR1 PRHDT and CDR2 FYEKMQ (reference sequence). The full variable domain, its missing parts supplied by reference TRBV13 and TRBJ1-2, is AAGVIQSPRHLIKEKRETATLKCYPIPRHDTVYWYQQGPGQDPQFLISFYEKMQSDKGSIPDRFSAQQFSDYHSELNMSSLELGDSALYFCASSTGGWGRVGYTFGSGTRLTVV.

The chain carries TRBV6-5 and TRBJ1-6; no clear D. Trimming took off 2 bases at V and 7 bases at J, with 15 bases between the two ends. Germline lookup yields CDR1 MNHEY and CDR2 SVGAGI. This CDR3 spans 16 amino acids. CDR3 loop: CASSYRGRAGNSPLHF. The CDR3 coding sequence is TGTGCCAGCAGTTACCGAGGGCGCGCCGGAAATTCACCCCTCCACTTT.

The chain employs TRBV6-5 and TRBJ2-1; D possibly corresponds to TRBD1 (5 bases). From germline, CDR1 is MNHEY and CDR2 SVGAGI. V lost 8 bases, J lost 9 bases, and 14 bases lay in between. This CDR3 is built from 12 residues. CDR3 in DNA: TGTGCCAGCGGGCGTTATCAGGGTGAGCAGTTCTTC. Translated: CASGRYQGEQFF.

This clone was seen just once. The CDR3 coding sequence is TGTGCCAGCTCACCCGGGACAGGGGGCACTGGGGCCAACGTCCTGACTTTC. Encoded protein: CASSPGTGGTGANVLTF. The J gene is TRBJ2-6, the V gene TRBV18; 12 nucleotides align to TRBD1. Germline V lookup: CDR1 KGHSH, CDR2 LQKENI. This CDR3 spans 17 amino acids. The J segment lost 2 bases and the V segment lost 3 bases, leaving 2 bases of the junction unmatched.

J is TRBJ2-7 and V is TRBV11-2, with a tentative D call TRBD1 (5 bases). CDR1 and CDR2 (germline): SGHAT, FQNNGV. The CDR3 runs 16 residues. V was clipped by 4 bases and J by 5 bases, with 21 bases between them. As DNA, the CDR3 is TGTGCCAGCAGCTACCGTCAGGGTCGCGTACTGAACGAGCAGTACTTC. This gives the protein CASSYRQGRVLNEQYF.

The genes are TRBV30 and TRBJ2-3; D may be TRBD1 or TRBD2 (7 bases each). The germline gives CDR1 GTSNPN, CDR2 SVGIG (reference sequence). The CDR3 spans 16 residues. V lost 4 bases and J 6 bases, leaving 23 bases between the germline ends. CDR3 DNA sequence: TGTGCCTGGAACACAGGGGCGGGGGCATTAGCCGATACGCAGTATTTT. It encodes CAWNTGAGALADTQYF.

This sequence joins TRBV5-1 and TRBJ2-7; perhaps TRBD2 as D (6 bases). V was trimmed by 4 bases and J by 1 base, leaving 12 bases between them. Germline V lookup: CDR1 SGHRS, CDR2 YFSETQ. This CDR3 has 14 residues. Written as DNA, the CDR3 is TGCGCCAGCAGCCGGGGGACGGATTCCTACGAGCAGTACTTC. Translating gives CASSRGTDSYEQYF.

V and J are TRBV9 and TRBJ2-2; perhaps TRBD1 as D (6 bases). Trimming took off 4 bases at V and 2 bases at J, with 12 bases between the two ends. Germline V gene sequence: CDR1 SGDLS, CDR2 YYNGEE. The CDR3 contains 15 residues. CDR3 nucleotide sequence: TGTGCCAGCAGCCTGACGGGACAAAACACCGGGGAGCTGTTTTTT. Its protein is CASSLTGQNTGELFF.

The CDR3 nucleotides read TGCGCCAGCAGGGGTACAGGGACGGCTGGAAACACCATATATTTT. Protein sequence: CASRGTGTAGNTIYF. The genes are TRBV5-1 and TRBJ1-3; the D gene is possibly TRBD1 (6 bases). In germline, CDR1 is SGHRS, CDR2 YFSETQ. V lost 5 bases and J 2 bases, leaving 14 bases between the germline ends. CDR3 length: 15 residues. Using reference TRBV5-1 and TRBJ1-3 for the parts outside the CDR3, the full variable domain is KAGVTQTPRYLIKTRGQQVTLSCSPISGHRSVSWYQQTPGQGLQFLFEYFSETQRNKGNFPGRFSGRQFSNSRSEMNVSTLELGDSALYLCASRGTGTAGNTIYFGEGSWLTVV.